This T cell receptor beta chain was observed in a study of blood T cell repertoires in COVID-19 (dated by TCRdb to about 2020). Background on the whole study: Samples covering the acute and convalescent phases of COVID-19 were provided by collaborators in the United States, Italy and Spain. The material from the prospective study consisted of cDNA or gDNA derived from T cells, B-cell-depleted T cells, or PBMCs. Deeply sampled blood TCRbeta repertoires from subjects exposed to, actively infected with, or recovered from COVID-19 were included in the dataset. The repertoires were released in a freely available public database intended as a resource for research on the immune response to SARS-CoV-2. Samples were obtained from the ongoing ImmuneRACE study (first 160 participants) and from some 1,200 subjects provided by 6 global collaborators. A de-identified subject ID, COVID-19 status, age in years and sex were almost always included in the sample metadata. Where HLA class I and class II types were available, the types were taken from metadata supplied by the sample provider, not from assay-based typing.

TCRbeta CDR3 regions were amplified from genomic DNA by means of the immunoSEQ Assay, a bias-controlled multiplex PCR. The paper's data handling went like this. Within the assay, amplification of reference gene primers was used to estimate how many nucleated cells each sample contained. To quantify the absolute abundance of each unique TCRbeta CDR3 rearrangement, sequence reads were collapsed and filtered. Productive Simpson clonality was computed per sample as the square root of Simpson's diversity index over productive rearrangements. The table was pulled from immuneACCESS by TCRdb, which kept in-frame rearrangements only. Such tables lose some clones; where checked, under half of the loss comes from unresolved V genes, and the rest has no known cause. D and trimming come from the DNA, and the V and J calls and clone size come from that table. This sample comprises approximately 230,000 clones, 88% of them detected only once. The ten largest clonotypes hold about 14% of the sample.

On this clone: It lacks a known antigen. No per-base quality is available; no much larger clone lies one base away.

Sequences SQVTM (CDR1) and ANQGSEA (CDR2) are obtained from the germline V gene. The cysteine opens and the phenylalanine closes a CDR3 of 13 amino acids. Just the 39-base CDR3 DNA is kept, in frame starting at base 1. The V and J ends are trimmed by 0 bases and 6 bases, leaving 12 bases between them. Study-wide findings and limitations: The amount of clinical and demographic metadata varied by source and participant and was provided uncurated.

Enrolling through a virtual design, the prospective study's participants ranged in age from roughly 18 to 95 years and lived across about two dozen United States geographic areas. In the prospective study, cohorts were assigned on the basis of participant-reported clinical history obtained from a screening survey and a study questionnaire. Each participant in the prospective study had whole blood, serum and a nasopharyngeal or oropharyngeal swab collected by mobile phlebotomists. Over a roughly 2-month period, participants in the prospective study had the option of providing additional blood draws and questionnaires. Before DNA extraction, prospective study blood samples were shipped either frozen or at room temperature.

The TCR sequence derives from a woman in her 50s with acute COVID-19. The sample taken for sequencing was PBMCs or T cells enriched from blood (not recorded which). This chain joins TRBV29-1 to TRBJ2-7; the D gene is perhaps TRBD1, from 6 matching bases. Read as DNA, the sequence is TGCAGCGTTGAAGATCTAGGGGGTTTCGAGCAGTACTTC. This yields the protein CSVEDLGGFEQYF.